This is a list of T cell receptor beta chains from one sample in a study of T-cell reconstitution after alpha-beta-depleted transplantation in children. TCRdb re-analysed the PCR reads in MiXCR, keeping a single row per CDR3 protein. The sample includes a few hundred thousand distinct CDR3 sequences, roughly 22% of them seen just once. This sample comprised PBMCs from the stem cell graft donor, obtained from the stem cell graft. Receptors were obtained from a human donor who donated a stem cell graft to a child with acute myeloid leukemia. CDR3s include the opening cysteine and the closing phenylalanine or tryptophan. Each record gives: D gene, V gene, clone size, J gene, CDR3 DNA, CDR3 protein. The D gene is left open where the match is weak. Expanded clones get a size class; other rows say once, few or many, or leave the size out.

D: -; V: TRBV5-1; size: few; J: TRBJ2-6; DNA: TGCGCCAGCAGCCCCGTCGGGTCTGGGGCCAACGTCCTGACTTTC; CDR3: CASSPVGSGANVLTF
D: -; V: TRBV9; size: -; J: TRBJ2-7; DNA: TGTGCCAGCAGCGTGGGAGGGACATCTACCTACGAGCAGTACTTC; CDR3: CASSVGGTSTYEQYF
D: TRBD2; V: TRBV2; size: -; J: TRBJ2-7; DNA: TGTGCCAGCAGTGATTGGCTAGCGGGAGCCTACGAGCAGTACTTC; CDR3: CASSDWLAGAYEQYF
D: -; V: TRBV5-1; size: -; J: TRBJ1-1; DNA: TGCGCCAGCAGCTTGGGTCGCAGCAGGGTGAACACTGAAGCTTTCTTT; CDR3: CASSLGRSRVNTEAFF
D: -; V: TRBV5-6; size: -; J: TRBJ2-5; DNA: TGTGCCAGCAGCTTGAAAGGGAATGCGATTTCGGAGACCCAGTACTTC; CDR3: CASSLKGNAISETQYF
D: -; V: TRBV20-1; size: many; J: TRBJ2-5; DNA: TGCAGTGCTAGTGGAGGGGGAGTCTCCCAAGAGACCCAGTACTTC; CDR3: CSASGGGVSQETQYF
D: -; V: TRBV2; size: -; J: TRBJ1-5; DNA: TGTGCCAGCAGTGAAGAATGGGGCTCTTGGACAGTGTATAATCAGCCCCAGCATTTT; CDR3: CASSEEWGSWTVYNQPQHF
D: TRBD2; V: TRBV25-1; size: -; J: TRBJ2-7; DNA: TGTGCCAGCAGTGATCCTAGCGGAGCCTACGAGCAGTACTTC; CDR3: CASSDPSGAYEQYF
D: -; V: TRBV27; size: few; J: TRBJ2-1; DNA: TGTGCCAGCAGTTCAATGGAGGGGAATGAGCAGTTCTTC; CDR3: CASSSMEGNEQFF
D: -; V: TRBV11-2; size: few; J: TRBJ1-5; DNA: TGTGCCAGCAGCTTAGGTGGAGGGAGGTGGCCGATGAGCAATCAGCCCCAGCATTTT; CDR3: CASSLGGGRWPMSNQPQHF
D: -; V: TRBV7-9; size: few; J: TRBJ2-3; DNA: TGTGCCAGCAGCTTGGGCCTAGGTACGCAGTATTTT; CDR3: CASSLGLGTQYF
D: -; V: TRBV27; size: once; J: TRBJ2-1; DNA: TGTGCCAGCAGTTTTGTGGACCCTGGGAATGAGCAGTTCTTC; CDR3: CASSFVDPGNEQFF
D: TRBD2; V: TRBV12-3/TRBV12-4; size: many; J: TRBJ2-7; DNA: TGTGCCAGCAGAACTAGCGGGGTCTCCTACGAGCAGTACTTC; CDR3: CASRTSGVSYEQYF
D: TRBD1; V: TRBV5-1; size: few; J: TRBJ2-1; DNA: TGCGCCAGCAGCTGGGGGGACAGGGGTTATAGCGAAAACTCCTACAATGAGCAGTTCTTC; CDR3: CASSWGDRGYSENSYNEQFF
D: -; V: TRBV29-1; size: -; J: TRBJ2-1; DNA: TGCAGCGTACCGACCCCGTCAGGGGAGGAGCAGTTCTTC; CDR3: CSVPTPSGEEQFF
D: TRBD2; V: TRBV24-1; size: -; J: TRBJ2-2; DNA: TGTGCCACCGCACTAGCGGGAAGCGCCGGGGAGCTGTTTTTT; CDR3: CATALAGSAGELFF
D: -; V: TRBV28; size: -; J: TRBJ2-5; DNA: TGTGCCAGCAGCCCCCCGGACGGGACAAGAGAGACCCAGTACTTC; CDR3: CASSPPDGTRETQYF
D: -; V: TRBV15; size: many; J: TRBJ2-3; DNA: TGTGCCACCAGCAAGGGGGGTATTAGCACGGATACGCAGTATTTT; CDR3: CATSKGGISTDTQYF
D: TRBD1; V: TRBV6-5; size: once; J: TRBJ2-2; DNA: TGTGCCAGCAGAAAACGACAGGGGGAAATAAGTACCGGGGAGCTGTTTTTT; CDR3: CASRKRQGEISTGELFF
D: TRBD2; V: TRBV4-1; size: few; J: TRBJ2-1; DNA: TGCGCCAGCAGCCAGGGGACTAGCGGGAGTAAGCAGTTCTTC; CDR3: CASSQGTSGSKQFF
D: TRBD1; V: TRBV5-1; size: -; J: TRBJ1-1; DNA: TGCGCCAGCAGCTTGAGCAGGGGGTACACTGAAGCTTTCTTT; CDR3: CASSLSRGYTEAFF
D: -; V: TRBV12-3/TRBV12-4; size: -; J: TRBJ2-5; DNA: TGTGCCAGCAGCCCTGATTCCTGGGGAGAGACCCAGTACTTC; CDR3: CASSPDSWGETQYF
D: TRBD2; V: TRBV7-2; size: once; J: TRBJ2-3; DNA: TGTGCCAGCAGCTTGATTAGCGGGAGTTGGACAGATACGCAGTATTTT; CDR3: CASSLISGSWTDTQYF
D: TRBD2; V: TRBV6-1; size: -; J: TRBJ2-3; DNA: TGTGCCAGCAGTGCCGCGGGAGGGATTTGGGATACGCAGTATTTT; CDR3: CASSAAGGIWDTQYF
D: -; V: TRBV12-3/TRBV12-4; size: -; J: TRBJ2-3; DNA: TGTGCCAGCAGTTCCGTGGATACGCAGTATTTT; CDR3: CASSSVDTQYF
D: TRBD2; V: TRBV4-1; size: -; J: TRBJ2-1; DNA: TGCGCCAGCAGCCCCCACTACCGTCGACTAGCGGGGCACCCCTACAATGGGCAGTTCTTC; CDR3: CASSPHYRRLAGHPYNGQFF
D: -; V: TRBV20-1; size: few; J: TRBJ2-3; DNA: TGCAGTGCTAGGGCTATGGATACGCAGTATTTT; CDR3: CSARAMDTQYF
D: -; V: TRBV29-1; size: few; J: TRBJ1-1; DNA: TGCAGCGTTTCCGGAGGGGACGCAACTGAAGCTTTCTTT; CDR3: CSVSGGDATEAFF
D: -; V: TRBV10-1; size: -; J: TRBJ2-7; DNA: TGCGCCAGCAGTGAGGAGGGGGACTACGAGCAGTACTTC; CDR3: CASSEEGDYEQYF